The sequence of this TCR beta chain was determined in a study of beta chain features in type 1 diabetes. Findings of the study overall: In cDNA sequencing, cells with high TCR expression could be over-represented. For Type 1 diabetes patients, all four CD4+ subsets carried TCRB CDR3s that were moderately but significantly shorter. For patients, the naive, central memory and Treg TCRB repertoires appeared more alike than for healthy donors.

Blood was drawn once from each donor into heparinised tubes. The draws averaged around 110 mL. Central memory, naive, regulatory and stem cell-like memory CD4+ cells were sorted by CD45RO/CCR7/CD25/CD127/CD95/CD27. Details on this clone: Its antigen is not identified.

Since all of the isolated RNA was reverse transcribed, expressed TCRB transcripts were what got sequenced. Clones were sequenced by immunoSEQ multiplex PCR, and TCRdb holds only the in-frame ones, with some missing. The sample consists of 250,000 to 300,000 clones, around 24% of them appearing once. The V gene's germline CDR1 is SGDLS and CDR2 YYNGEE. The V end lost 2 bases, the J end lost 2 bases, and 10 bases lay between the germline ends. The CDR3 runs 14 residues. Sequences were obtained from naive CD4+ T cells from blood. J is TRBJ1-2 and V is TRBV9; D remains unclear. The receptor's source is a woman aged 25 to 39 with type 1 diabetes. In DNA, the CDR3 is TGTGCCAGCAGCGTGGCAGGCCTCAACTATGGCTACACCTTC. Its protein product is CASSVAGLNYGYTF.